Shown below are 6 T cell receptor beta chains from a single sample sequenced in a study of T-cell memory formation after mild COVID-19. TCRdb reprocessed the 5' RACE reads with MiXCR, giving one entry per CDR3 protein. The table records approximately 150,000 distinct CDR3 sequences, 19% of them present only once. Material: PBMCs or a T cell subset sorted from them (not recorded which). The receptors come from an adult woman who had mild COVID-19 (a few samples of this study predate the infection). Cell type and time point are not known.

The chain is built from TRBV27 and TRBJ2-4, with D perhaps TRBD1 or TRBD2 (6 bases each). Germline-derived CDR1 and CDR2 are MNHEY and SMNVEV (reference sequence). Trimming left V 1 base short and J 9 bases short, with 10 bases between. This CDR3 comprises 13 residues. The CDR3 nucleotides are TGTGCCAGCAGTTTATTAGGAGGGGGCATTCAGTACTTC. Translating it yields CASSLLGGGIQYF.

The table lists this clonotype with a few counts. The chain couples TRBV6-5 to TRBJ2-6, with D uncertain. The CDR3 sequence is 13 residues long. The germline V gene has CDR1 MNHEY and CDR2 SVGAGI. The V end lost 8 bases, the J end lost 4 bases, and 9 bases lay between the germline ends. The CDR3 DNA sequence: TGTGCCAGCGGGTCCCGGGGGGCCAACGTCCTGACTTTC. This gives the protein CASGSRGANVLTF.

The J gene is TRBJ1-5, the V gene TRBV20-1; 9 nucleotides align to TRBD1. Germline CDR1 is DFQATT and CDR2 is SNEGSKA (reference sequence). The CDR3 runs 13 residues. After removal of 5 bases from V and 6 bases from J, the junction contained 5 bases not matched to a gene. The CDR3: CSARTGVGQPQHF. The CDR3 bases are TGCAGTGCTCGGACAGGGGTAGGTCAGCCCCAGCATTTT.

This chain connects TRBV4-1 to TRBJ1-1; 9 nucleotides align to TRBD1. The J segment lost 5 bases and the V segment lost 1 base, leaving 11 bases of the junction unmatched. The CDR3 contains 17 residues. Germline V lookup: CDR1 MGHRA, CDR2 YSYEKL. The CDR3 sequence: CASSQGKTRGQGTEAFF. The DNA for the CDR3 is TGCGCCAGCAGCCAAGGGAAGACGAGAGGACAGGGGACTGAAGCTTTCTTT.

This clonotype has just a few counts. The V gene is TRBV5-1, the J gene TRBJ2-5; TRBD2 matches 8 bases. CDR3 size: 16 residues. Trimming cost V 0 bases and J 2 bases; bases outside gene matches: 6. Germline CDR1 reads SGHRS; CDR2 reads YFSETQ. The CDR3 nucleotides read TGCGCCAGCAGCTTGGCCCCAGCGGGGGCTCAAGAGACCCAGTACTTC. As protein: CASSLAPAGAQETQYF.

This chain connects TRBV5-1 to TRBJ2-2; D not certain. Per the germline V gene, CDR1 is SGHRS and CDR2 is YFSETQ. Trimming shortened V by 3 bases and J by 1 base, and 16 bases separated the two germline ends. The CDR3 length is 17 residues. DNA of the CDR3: TGCGCCAGCAGCTATACGGACGGCCTTTTGAACACCGGGGAGCTGTTTTTT. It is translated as CASSYTDGLLNTGELFF.